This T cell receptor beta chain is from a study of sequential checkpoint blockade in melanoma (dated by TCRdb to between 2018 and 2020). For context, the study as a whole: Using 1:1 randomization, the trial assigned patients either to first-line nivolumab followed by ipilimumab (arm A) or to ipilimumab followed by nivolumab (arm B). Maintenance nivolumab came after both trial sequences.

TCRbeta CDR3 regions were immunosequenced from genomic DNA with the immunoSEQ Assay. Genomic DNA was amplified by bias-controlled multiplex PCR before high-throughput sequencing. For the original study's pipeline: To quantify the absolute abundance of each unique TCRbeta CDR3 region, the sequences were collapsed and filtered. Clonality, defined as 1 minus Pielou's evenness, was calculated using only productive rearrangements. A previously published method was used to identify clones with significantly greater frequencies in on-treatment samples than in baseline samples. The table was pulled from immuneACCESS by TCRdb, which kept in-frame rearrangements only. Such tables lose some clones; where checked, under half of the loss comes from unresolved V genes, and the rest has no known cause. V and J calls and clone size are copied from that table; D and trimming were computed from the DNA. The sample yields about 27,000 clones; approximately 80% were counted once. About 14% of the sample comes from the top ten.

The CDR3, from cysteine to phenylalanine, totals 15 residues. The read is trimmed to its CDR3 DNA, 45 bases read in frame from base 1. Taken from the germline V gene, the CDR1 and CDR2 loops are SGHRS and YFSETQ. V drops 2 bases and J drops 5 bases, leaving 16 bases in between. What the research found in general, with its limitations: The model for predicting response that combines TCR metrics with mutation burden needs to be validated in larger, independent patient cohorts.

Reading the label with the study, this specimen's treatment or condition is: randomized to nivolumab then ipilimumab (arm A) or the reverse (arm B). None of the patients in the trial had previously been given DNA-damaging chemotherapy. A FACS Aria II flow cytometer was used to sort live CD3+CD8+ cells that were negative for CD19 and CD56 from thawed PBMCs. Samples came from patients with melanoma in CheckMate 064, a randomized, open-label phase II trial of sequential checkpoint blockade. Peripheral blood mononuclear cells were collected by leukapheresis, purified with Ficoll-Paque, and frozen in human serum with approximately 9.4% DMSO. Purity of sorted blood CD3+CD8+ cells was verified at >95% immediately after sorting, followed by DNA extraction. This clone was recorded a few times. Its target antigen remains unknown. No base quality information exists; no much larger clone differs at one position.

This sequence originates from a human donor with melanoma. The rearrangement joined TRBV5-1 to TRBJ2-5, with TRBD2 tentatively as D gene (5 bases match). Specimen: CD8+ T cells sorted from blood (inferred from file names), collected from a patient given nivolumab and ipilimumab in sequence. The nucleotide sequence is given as TGCGCCAGCAGCTTTGAACGGGGTCTAGAGGAGACCCAGTACTTC. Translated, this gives CASSFERGLEETQYF.